The source of this T cell receptor beta chain is a study of technical replicates of blood from a few donors. The data were produced by immunoSEQ multiplex PCR, yet TCRdb's version contains in-frame clones alone and is incomplete. The sample includes roughly 56,000 clones, 90% to 95% seen only once; the top ten take 2.5% to 3.5%. Germline V CDR1 and CDR2: SGHRS, YFSETQ. The V and J ends lost 5 bases and 3 bases respectively, with 15 bases between them. This CDR3 comprises 14 residues. This clonotype was sampled from a human donor in good health. Some clones in this sample may be carry-over from other donors' samples. The gene calls are TRBV5-1 and TRBJ2-7, with D perhaps matching TRBD2 (7 bases). The specimen sequenced was PBMCs. CDR3 protein: CASRHGGPDYEQYF. The CDR3 DNA reads as TGCGCCAGCAGGCACGGGGGGCCGGACTACGAGCAGTACTTC.